One sample yielded the 31 T cell receptor beta chains listed below, sequenced in a study of cytotoxic CD8 clonotypes in ibrutinib-treated CLL. Assay used: immunoSEQ multiplex PCR; TCRdb lists only in-frame clones, some missing. The table shows 50,000 or so clones, with roughly three fifths occurring only once. Source: PBMCs, taken after 24 months of ibrutinib treatment. These receptors originate from a human donor with chronic lymphocytic leukemia.

This clone was found a few times. The gene calls are TRBV19 and TRBJ1-5; D gene ambiguous. Trimming stripped 5 bases from V and 5 bases from J, with 10 bases between. The CDR3 runs 13 residues. CDR1 and CDR2 from the germline V gene are LNHDA and SQIVND (reference sequence). The CDR3: CASSAHRDQPQHF. The CDR3 DNA reads TGTGCCAGTAGTGCACATCGTGATCAGCCCCAGCATTTT.

This chain joins TRBV7-8 and TRBJ2-2; perhaps TRBD2 as D (6 bases). V shed 3 bases and J shed 4 bases, with 9 bases lying between them. CDR1 SGHVS and CDR2 FQNEAQ come from the germline V gene. This CDR3 has 14 amino acids. The CDR3 loop is CASSLLGGTGELFF. The CDR3 DNA follows: TGTGCCAGCAGCTTGTTGGGGGGCACCGGGGAGCTGTTTTTT. Based on the CDR3 plus reference TRBV7-8 and TRBJ2-2, the full variable domain is GAGVSQSPRYKVAKRGQDVALRCDPISGHVSLFWYQQALGQGPEFLTYFQNEAQLDKSGLPSDRFFAERPEGSVSTLKIQRTQQEDSAVYLCASSLLGGTGELFFGEGSRLTVL.

The V gene is TRBV5-1, the J gene TRBJ1-1, with no clear D. The CDR3 runs 12 residues. Looked up from germline, CDR1 is SGHRS and CDR2 is YFSETQ. V was trimmed by 0 bases and J by 8 bases, leaving 8 bases between them. CDR3 amino acids: CASSLEGDEAFF. As DNA, the CDR3 is TGCGCCAGCAGCTTGGAGGGAGACGAAGCTTTCTTT.

The chain employs TRBV11-2 and TRBJ2-2, with TRBD2 matching 11 bases. The CDR3 sequence is 16 residues long. Germline-derived CDR1 and CDR2 are SGHAT and FQNNGV. Germline trimming cut 5 bases from V and 1 base from J; bases unmatched to any gene: 3. The CDR3 DNA sequence: TGTGCCAGCAGCCCCACTAGCGGGGGGAACACCGGGGAGCTGTTTTTT. Protein product: CASSPTSGGNTGELFF.

The J gene is TRBJ1-2, the V gene TRBV7-9; D possibly corresponds to TRBD1 (6 bases). Germline V gene sequence: CDR1 SEHNR, CDR2 FQNEAQ (reference sequence). The CDR3 loop spans 14 amino acids. V was cut by 3 bases and J by 4 bases, with 12 bases left in between. This CDR3 reads CASSLRGTSYGYTF. The CDR3 DNA sequence: TGTGCCAGCAGCTTGCGGGGGACATCCTATGGCTACACCTTC.

The chain has TRBV13 and TRBJ1-5; D is unclear. Germline V gene sequence: CDR1 PRHDT, CDR2 FYEKMQ (reference sequence). The CDR3 sequence is 13 residues long. Trimming left V 1 base short and J 6 bases short, with 7 bases between. In nucleotides, the CDR3 is TGTGCCAGCAGCTTAGCCCCGTCTCAGCCCCAGCATTTT. It is translated as CASSLAPSQPQHF.

This clone was detected only a few times. The gene calls are TRBV6-1 and TRBJ2-7; the match to TRBD1 covers 8 bases. With 2 bases clipped from V and 7 bases from J, the junction kept 19 bases outside the gene matches. The CDR3 consists of 18 residues. CDR1 is MNHNS and CDR2 is SASEGT in the germline V gene. The CDR3 DNA sequence: TGTGCCAGCAGTGAACTGGGGTGGGGCGCAGGGGGCTACAGTGAGCAGTACTTC. Amino acids: CASSELGWGAGGYSEQYF.

This chain joins TRBV4-1 and TRBJ2-3; tentatively, D is TRBD1 (5 bases). Trimming removed 4 bases at V and 6 bases at J, with 11 bases between. Germline lookup yields CDR1 MGHRA and CDR2 YSYEKL. CDR3 size: 13 residues. The CDR3 sequence: CASSLPTADTQYF. In DNA form, the CDR3 reads TGCGCCAGCAGCCTCCCGACAGCCGATACGCAGTATTTT.

The DNA of the CDR3 is TGTGCCAGCACAAGGCAGGGGCAAGAGACCCAGTACTTC. Translation gives CASTRQGQETQYF. V and J are TRBV25-1 and TRBJ2-5, with a possible D match to TRBD1 (6 bases). CDR1 is MGHDK and CDR2 is SYGVNS in the germline V gene. V was cut by 7 bases and J by 2 bases, with 11 bases left in between. CDR3 length: 13 residues.

This chain joins TRBV5-1 and TRBJ2-7; a weak D match, TRBD2 (6 bases). The length of the CDR3 is 10 residues. The germline gives CDR1 SGHRS, CDR2 YFSETQ. Trimming cost V 5 bases and J 6 bases, with 6 bases left between them. The CDR3 coding sequence is TGCGCCAGCAGACTAGCCGAGCAGTACTTC. Encoded protein: CASRLAEQYF.

V gene TRBV6-5 combines with J gene TRBJ2-7, with 7 positions matching TRBD1. From germline, CDR1 is MNHEY and CDR2 SVGAGI. The CDR3 is 14 amino acids. The J segment lost 3 bases and the V segment lost 5 bases, leaving 7 bases of the junction unmatched. The CDR3 DNA follows: TGTGCCAGCAGTACCCCGGCAGGGGGCTACGAGCAGTACTTC. It is translated as CASSTPAGGYEQYF.

The chain employs TRBV6-1 and TRBJ2-1; 13 nucleotides line up with TRBD2. This CDR3 is built from 15 residues. Trimming took 5 bases from V and 10 from J; bases not matched to a gene: 8. Germline V gene sequence: CDR1 MNHNS, CDR2 SASEGT. The CDR3 spells CASSQTSGGPWEQFF. The CDR3 DNA follows: TGTGCCAGCAGTCAGACTAGCGGGGGGCCATGGGAGCAGTTCTTC.

The chain uses TRBV27 and TRBJ2-3; a possible D gene is TRBD2 (5 bases). This CDR3 is 15 amino acids long. V was shortened by 0 bases and J by 4 bases, with 11 bases between the two germline ends. Germline loops: CDR1 MNHEY, CDR2 SMNVEV (reference sequence). DNA for the CDR3: TGTGCCAGCAGTTTATCATACAGAGCGGCAGATACGCAGTATTTT. It translates to CASSLSYRAADTQYF.

The chain has TRBV7-9 and TRBJ1-3; no clear D gene. With 8 bases removed from V and 0 bases from J, the gap between germline ends came to 14 bases. Germline values: CDR1 SEHNR, CDR2 FQNEAQ (reference sequence). This CDR3 is built from 15 residues. The CDR3 nucleotides read TGTGCCAGCCGCGCCCCAAGTGACTCTGGAAACACCATATATTTT. This encodes CASRAPSDSGNTIYF. The full variable domain, with the rest looked up from reference TRBV7-9 and TRBJ1-3, is DTGVSQNPRHKITKRGQNVTFRCDPISEHNRLYWYRQTLGQGPEFLTYFQNEAQLEKSRLLSDRFSAERPKGSFSTLEIQRTEQGDSAMYLCASRAPSDSGNTIYFGEGSWLTVV.

The rearrangement joins TRBV5-1 to TRBJ1-2; D is possibly TRBD1 (5 bases). The CDR3 sequence is 14 residues long. The V end lost 4 bases, the J end lost 3 bases, and 13 bases lay between the germline ends. Per the germline V gene, CDR1 is SGHRS and CDR2 is YFSETQ. CDR3 DNA sequence: TGCGCCAGCAGCCCGGGGAGGGACTACTATGGCTACACCTTC. The encoded protein is CASSPGRDYYGYTF.

V usage is TRBV13 and J usage is TRBJ2-1; 13 bases map to TRBD2. After removal of 5 bases from V and 7 bases from J, the junction contained 8 bases not matched to a gene. From germline, CDR1 is PRHDT and CDR2 FYEKMQ (reference sequence). The CDR3 has 16 amino acids. This chain's CDR3 is CASSLRTSGGWNEQFF. CDR3 in DNA: TGTGCCAGCAGCCTTAGGACTAGCGGGGGTTGGAATGAGCAGTTCTTC.

V and J are TRBV15 and TRBJ1-1; TRBD1 might be the D (5 bases). Trimming left V 1 base short and J 0 bases short, with 9 bases between. CDR3 size: 15 residues. Looked up from germline, CDR1 is LNHNV and CDR2 is YYDKDF (reference sequence). CDR3 sequence (DNA): TGTGCCACCAGCAGAGGCGGGGCTATGAACACTGAAGCTTTCTTT. It translates to CATSRGGAMNTEAFF.

V usage is TRBV6-1 and J usage is TRBJ1-1; tentatively, D is TRBD1 (5 bases). Trimming pared 6 bases from V and 4 bases from J, leaving 18 bases between. The CDR3 consists of 15 residues. In germline, CDR1 is MNHNS, CDR2 SASEGT. The CDR3 nucleotides are TGTGCCAGCAGGGCCCTTAGGGGAGGAGGCACTGAAGCTTTCTTT. Translated: CASRALRGGGTEAFF.

This clone was seen a handful of times. V and J are TRBV25-1 and TRBJ1-6; 7 bases align to TRBD1. The germline V gene encodes CDR1 MGHDK and CDR2 SYGVNS. The V gene end was trimmed by 1 base and the J gene end by 10 bases; junction bases not matched to a gene: 7. This CDR3 is built from 15 residues. CDR3: CASSESRGGRSPLHF. The CDR3 DNA is TGTGCCAGCAGTGAATCTCGAGGGGGCAGGTCACCCCTCCACTTT. The variable domain in full, with the rest retrieved from reference TRBV25-1 and TRBJ1-6, is EADIYQTPRYLVIGTGKKITLECSQTMGHDKMYWYQQDPGMELHLIHYSYGVNSTEKGDLSSESTVSRIRTEHFPLTLESARPSHTSQYLCASSESRGGRSPLHFGNGTRLTVT.

The V gene is TRBV27, the J gene TRBJ2-1, with D perhaps matching TRBD1 or TRBD2 (5 bases each). In germline, CDR1 is MNHEY, CDR2 SMNVEV (reference sequence). The germline V and J ends were trimmed by 5 bases and 0 bases, with 14 bases remaining between them. The CDR3 spans 16 residues. DNA of the CDR3: TGTGCCAGCAGTACGGGACCCACGAGCTCCTACAATGAGCAGTTCTTC. It yields the protein CASSTGPTSSYNEQFF.

This clone was counted a single time. The genes are TRBV13 and TRBJ1-3; no clear D. The CDR3 covers 18 residues. Trimming pared 0 bases from V and 2 bases from J, leaving 17 bases between. Germline lookup yields CDR1 PRHDT and CDR2 FYEKMQ (reference sequence). CDR3 DNA sequence: TGTGCCAGCAGCTTAGGGTCTGGGAGGGCCAGGCCTGGAAACACCATATATTTT. Translated, it gives CASSLGSGRARPGNTIYF. The complete variable domain, with remaining parts taken from reference TRBV13 and TRBJ1-3, reads AAGVIQSPRHLIKEKRETATLKCYPIPRHDTVYWYQQGPGQDPQFLISFYEKMQSDKGSIPDRFSAQQFSDYHSELNMSSLELGDSALYFCASSLGSGRARPGNTIYFGEGSWLTVV.

The chain is built from TRBV4-1 and TRBJ1-1; 7 bases line up with TRBD1. CDR3 length equals 15 residues. CDR1 is MGHRA, CDR2 YSYEKL, per germline. The V and J ends lost 5 bases and 0 bases, in that order; junction bases with no gene match: 6. In DNA, the CDR3 is TGCGCCAGCAGCGAGACAGGGCTTATGAACACTGAAGCTTTCTTT. Encoded protein: CASSETGLMNTEAFF.

This clone occurred a few times. This may come from a read error, since a much larger clone is one base off. This sample also contains other DNA sequences that code for the same CDR3. V usage is TRBV7-9 and J usage is TRBJ2-5, with 10 bases fitting TRBD2. V lost 9 bases to trimming and J lost 3 bases; unmatched junction nucleotides: 13. CDR1 and CDR2 (germline): SEHNR, FQNEAQ (reference sequence). CDR3 length equals 16 residues. This chain's CDR3 is CASSTISSGGEETQYF. The CDR3 region has the DNA TGTGCCAGTAGCACCATCTCTAGCGGGGGCGAAGAGACCCAGTACTTC. The full variable domain, with the rest looked up from reference TRBV7-9 and TRBJ2-5, is DTGVSQNPRHKITKRGQNVTFRCDPISEHNRLYWYRQTLGQGPEFLTYFQNEAQLEKSRLLSDRFSAERPKGSFSTLEIQRTEQGDSAMYLCASSTISSGGEETQYFGPGTRLLVL.

The chain carries TRBV6-1 and TRBJ1-1, with a possible D match to TRBD1 (5 bases). Trimming took off 6 bases at V and 0 bases at J, with 11 bases between the two ends. This CDR3 region has 14 residues. The germline gives CDR1 MNHNS, CDR2 SASEGT. For the CDR3, the DNA is TGTGCCAGCAGGCGAGACAGCCTGAACACTGAAGCTTTCTTT. It is translated as CASRRDSLNTEAFF.

For this clone: The same CDR3 also results from other DNA sequences found in this sample. The genes are TRBV7-2 and TRBJ2-1; D not certain. The CDR3 is 15 residues long. Germline assignment: CDR1 SGHTA and CDR2 FQGNSA. Trimming took 3 bases from V and 0 from J, leaving 9 bases between them. Here the CDR3 DNA reads TGTGCCAGCAGCTTGGGCCCGAGCTCCTACAATGAGCAGTTCTTC. It yields the protein CASSLGPSSYNEQFF.

The CDR3 sequence is CASSLWAENTGELFF. The DNA for the CDR3 is TGTGCCAGCAGCTTGTGGGCAGAGAACACCGGGGAGCTGTTTTTT. This chain connects TRBV11-3 to TRBJ2-2; D unresolved. The germline CDR1 and CDR2 sequences are SGHNT and YENEEA. There are 15 residues in the CDR3. V gave up 3 bases and J gave up 1 base, with 9 bases separating them.

This clone was observed a handful of times. This chain connects TRBV14 to TRBJ1-2, with 8 bases identical to TRBD1. Germline V gene sequence: CDR1 SGHDN, CDR2 FVKESK. The CDR3 covers 14 residues. V gave up 5 bases and J gave up 7 bases; unmatched junction bases: 9. In DNA form, the CDR3 reads TGTGCCAGCAGCACCCCAGGGGGCTCAAGTGGCTACACCTTC. Its protein product is CASSTPGGSSGYTF.

The chain has TRBV7-8 and TRBJ1-5, with 8 nucleotides matching TRBD1. Germline CDR1 reads SGHVS; CDR2 reads FQNEAQ. V lost 5 bases and J lost 3; bases outside the gene matches: 12. The length of the CDR3 is 17 residues. In DNA form, the CDR3 reads TGTGCCAGCAGCCTTACTTGGACAGGGAGGGTCAATCAGCCCCAGCATTTT. It specifies CASSLTWTGRVNQPQHF.

This rearrangement joins TRBV2 to TRBJ1-2; TRBD1 agrees at 7 bases. Looked up from germline, CDR1 is SNHLY and CDR2 is FYNNEI. The CDR3 is 13 amino acids. Trimming cost V 3 bases and J 8 bases; bases outside gene matches: 6. In DNA, the CDR3 is TGTGCCAGCAGTGAGACAGGGACGAAAGGCTACACCTTC. It codes for CASSETGTKGYTF.

The chain combines TRBV2 with TRBJ1-4, with 10 bases matching TRBD1. The CDR3 consists of 20 residues. The V and J ends lost 4 bases and 0 bases, in that order; junction bases with no gene match: 14. Per the germline V gene, CDR1 is SNHLY and CDR2 is FYNNEI. In DNA, the CDR3 is TGTGCCAGCAGTGGAATCTCACCGGGACAGGGGACTGCAACTAATGAAAAACTGTTTTTT. Amino acid sequence: CASSGISPGQGTATNEKLFF. The full variable domain, with the rest looked up from reference TRBV2 and TRBJ1-4, is EPEVTQTPSHQVTQMGQEVILRCVPISNHLYFYWYRQILGQKVEFLVSFYNNEISEKSEIFDDQFSVERPDGSNFTLKIRSTKLEDSAMYFCASSGISPGQGTATNEKLFFGSGTQLSVL.

Comment on this clone: The identical CDR3 is also encoded by other nucleotide sequences in the sample. The chain is built from TRBV5-1 and TRBJ2-3, with 7 nucleotides matching TRBD2. J was trimmed by 0 bases and V by 4 bases; bases with no gene match: 8. Germline V gene sequence: CDR1 SGHRS, CDR2 YFSETQ. CDR3 length: 16 residues. The CDR3 DNA sequence: TGCGCCAGCAGCCAGGATAGCGGGTTTAGCACAGATACGCAGTATTTT. This translates into CASSQDSGFSTDTQYF.